One T cell receptor beta chain is described in this entry. The V gene's germline CDR1 is SGHVS and CDR2 FQNEAQ. V was pared by 5 bases and J by 2 bases, with 9 bases between. The CDR3 runs to 13 residues. This sample stems from a study of radiotherapy plus CTLA-4 blockade in lung cancer. About the research overall: Objective responses were seen in around 17% of patients, disease control in 31%.

Clones were sequenced by immunoSEQ multiplex PCR, and TCRdb holds only the in-frame ones, with some missing. Found here are roughly 110,000 clones, 81% of them singletons; the top ten hold 3.3%. The rearrangement links TRBV7-8 to TRBJ1-1; maybe TRBD1 (6 bases). The source of this sequence is a human donor with non-small cell lung cancer that progressed on radiotherapy plus ipilimumab. Some clones in this sample may be carry-over from other donors' samples. The specimen was peripheral blood, collected from a patient treated with radiotherapy plus ipilimumab. The CDR3 DNA reads as TGTGCCAGCAGCACGGACAGCAACACTGAAGCTTTCTTT. Translated, it gives CASSTDSNTEAFF. Combining the CDR3 with reference TRBV7-8 and TRBJ1-1 gives the whole variable domain GAGVSQSPRYKVAKRGQDVALRCDPISGHVSLFWYQQALGQGPEFLTYFQNEAQLDKSGLPSDRFFAERPEGSVSTLKIQRTQQEDSAVYLCASSTDSNTEAFFGQGTRLTVV.